Presented here are 10 T cell receptor beta chains from one specimen sequenced in a study of shared clonotypes between healthy human individuals. Measured with immunoSEQ multiplex PCR; TCRdb has only the in-frame clones, and not every one. The profile shows about 960,000 clones, 70% to 85% of them singletons. Sequenced input: memory CD4+ T cells sorted from blood. Subset in this sample: CD45RA-negative fraction. All receptors come from a man between 18 and 35 years old in good health.

The J gene is TRBJ2-1, the V gene TRBV28; TRBD2 agrees at 7 bases. The CDR3 sequence is 16 residues long. CDR1 is MDHEN and CDR2 is SYDVKM in the germline V gene. After removal of 5 bases from V and 5 bases from J, the junction contained 12 bases not matched to a gene. CDR3 protein: CASSAAAGNINNEQFF. In DNA form, the CDR3 reads TGTGCCAGCAGTGCCGCAGCGGGGAACATTAACAATGAGCAGTTCTTC.

With respect to this clone: This may come from a read error, since a much larger clone is one base off. This chain links TRBV11-1 with TRBJ1-1, with D maybe TRBD1 (5 bases). Trimming removed 6 bases from V and 0 bases from J, with 8 bases in between. Germline V gene data show CDR1 as SGHAT and CDR2 as FQDESV (reference sequence). The CDR3 contains 13 residues. CDR3 protein: CASRRDLNTEAFF. In DNA, the CDR3 is TGTGCCAGCAGACGGGACCTGAACACTGAAGCTTTCTTT.

This rearrangement joins TRBV15 to TRBJ2-5, with D possibly being TRBD2 (5 bases). CDR1 and CDR2 from the germline V gene are LNHNV and YYDKDF (reference sequence). V lost 0 bases to trimming and J lost 2 bases, with 7 bases between them. This CDR3 is built from 14 residues. The CDR3 loop is CATSREGGQETQYF. Written as DNA, the CDR3 is TGTGCCACCAGCAGAGAGGGCGGGCAAGAGACCCAGTACTTC.

The rearrangement joins TRBV27 to TRBJ2-2; D is undetermined. The length of the CDR3 is 15 residues. Trimming shortened V by 4 bases and J by 4 bases, and 13 bases separated the two germline ends. CDR1 is MNHEY and CDR2 is SMNVEV in the germline V gene (reference sequence). CDR3 sequence (DNA): TGTGCCAGCAGTTCAGGAAGTAGAGGCACCGGGGAGCTGTTTTTT. Translating it yields CASSSGSRGTGELFF.

A few counts support this clone. The J gene is TRBJ2-3, the V gene TRBV9; 8 bases are shared with TRBD2. In germline, CDR1 is SGDLS, CDR2 YYNGEE. With 1 base clipped from V and 2 bases from J, the junction kept 9 bases outside the gene matches. This CDR3 is 17 amino acids long. The CDR3 DNA reads as TGTGCCAGCAGCGTAAGGGCTAGCGGGCCATTCACAGATACGCAGTATTTT. This encodes CASSVRASGPFTDTQYF.

This clone was seen more than once but under ten times. The chain carries TRBV7-2 and TRBJ2-7, with D unresolved. Looked up from germline, CDR1 is SGHTA and CDR2 is FQGNSA. The length of the CDR3 is 11 residues. Trimming left V 1 base short and J 7 bases short, with 5 bases between. This CDR3 reads CASSLDWEQYF. Written as DNA, the CDR3 is TGTGCCAGCAGCTTAGACTGGGAGCAGTACTTC.

Notes on this clone: Additional DNA sequences in this sample encode the identical CDR3. Written as DNA, the CDR3 is TGTGCCAGCAGCTTATCTTGGGGCACAGATACGCAGTATTTT. Its protein is CASSLSWGTDTQYF. The chain employs TRBV7-2 and TRBJ2-3; D call uncertain. Trimming pared 2 bases from V and 1 base from J, leaving 7 bases between. Germline-derived CDR1 and CDR2 are SGHTA and FQGNSA. The CDR3 covers 14 residues.

The chain uses TRBV5-4 and TRBJ2-5; D gene unclear. The CDR3 consists of 13 residues. The V gene's germline CDR1 is SGHNT and CDR2 YYREEE (reference sequence). Deletions cut 0 bases from V and 5 bases from J, with 8 bases between. The CDR3 sequence: CASSLDQMETQYF. The CDR3 bases are TGTGCCAGCAGCTTGGACCAAATGGAGACCCAGTACTTC. Full variable domain (remainder filled in from reference TRBV5-4 and TRBJ2-5): ETGVTQSPTHLIKTRGQQVTLRCSSQSGHNTVSWYQQALGQGPQFIFQYYREEENGRGNFPPRFSGLQFPNYSSELNVNALELDDSALYLCASSLDQMETQYFGPGTRLLVL.

The table lists this clone with a few counts. The chain employs TRBV5-3 and TRBJ1-2; 8 nucleotides line up with TRBD1. TRBV5-3 is labeled an ORF, and its function is uncertain. The CDR3 has 16 amino acids. V lost 2 bases to trimming and J lost 5 bases; unmatched junction nucleotides: 11. The CDR3 DNA sequence: TGTGCCAGAAGCTTCCACGGACAGGGAAGGCAATATGGCTACACCTTC. This sequence encodes CARSFHGQGRQYGYTF.

This clone was seen a few times. The CDR3 sequence: CASGLVDGRAEGNTIYF. CDR3 DNA: TGTGCTAGTGGTTTGGTAGACGGCAGGGCGGAGGGAAACACCATATATTTT. V gene TRBV12-5 combines with J gene TRBJ1-3, with D maybe TRBD1 (5 bases). Germline values: CDR1 LGHNT, CDR2 FRNRAP. This CDR3 is built from 17 residues. V was cut by 0 bases and J by 4 bases, with 16 bases left in between.